This T cell receptor (beta chain) originates from a study of neoadjuvant nivolumab and ipilimumab in lung cancer. V trimming: 6 bases; J trimming: 4 bases; junction bases outside the gene matches: 5. This CDR3 is 14 amino acids long. Germline V gene lookup returns CDR1 SQVTM and CDR2 ANQGSEA. Profiled with immunoSEQ multiplex PCR; TCRdb holds only in-frame clones, not every one. The sample has 9,100 or so clones; approximately 77% are singletons. The V call is TRBV29-1, the J call TRBJ2-5; 13 bases are a match to TRBD2. The receptor's source is an adult with non-small cell lung cancer. The sequencing here drew on tumor tissue, taken after neoadjuvant nivolumab, alone or with ipilimumab, at or shortly before surgery. The CDR3 reads CSVRGLAGAETQYF. Here the CDR3 DNA reads TGCAGCGTCCGTGGACTAGCGGGAGCAGAGACCCAGTACTTC.